The rows below give T cell receptor beta chains drawn from one sample of a study of blood T cell repertoires in COVID-19. The assay was immunoSEQ multiplex PCR, and TCRdb's table has in-frame clones only and misses some. The table includes around 140,000 clones, under 90% detected once. Material for sequencing was peripheral blood. The receptors were sampled from a woman in her fifties or sixties with active or convalescent COVID-19. Both conserved end residues are part of each CDR3. Each record gives: J gene, V gene, D gene, clone size, CDR3 DNA, CDR3 protein. The D gene is left open where the match is weak. Size is omitted from some rows. Given values are once, few, many or a class for expanded clones.

j_gene: TRBJ2-2
v_gene: TRBV5-4
d_gene: TRBD1
abundance: once
CDR3nt: TGTGCCAGCAGCCGGGGACAGGGTGGGAACACCGGGGAGCTGTTTTTT
CDR3aa: CASSRGQGGNTGELFF

j_gene: TRBJ2-3
v_gene: TRBV24-1
d_gene: TRBD1
abundance: .
CDR3nt: TGTGCCACCAGTGGCGACAGGGGAGGTAGGTCAGATACGCAGTATTTT
CDR3aa: CATSGDRGGRSDTQYF

j_gene: TRBJ2-1
v_gene: TRBV5-1
d_gene: TRBD2
abundance: .
CDR3nt: TGCGCCAGCAGCTTGGGACTAGCGGGAGTTCGTAATGAGCAGTTCTTC
CDR3aa: CASSLGLAGVRNEQFF

j_gene: TRBJ2-3
v_gene: TRBV9
d_gene: .
abundance: once
CDR3nt: TGTGCCAGCAGCGTAACTAGCTCGCCCACAGATACGCAGTATTTT
CDR3aa: CASSVTSSPTDTQYF

j_gene: TRBJ2-2
v_gene: TRBV7-3
d_gene: TRBD2
abundance: .
CDR3nt: TGTGCCAGCAGGCTGGCTAGCGGGAGCAGCGGGGAGCTGTTTTTT
CDR3aa: CASRLASGSSGELFF

j_gene: TRBJ1-1
v_gene: TRBV6-5
d_gene: TRBD1
abundance: few
CDR3nt: TGTGCCAGCAGTTATGGTCCAGGGGGCCTGAACACTGAAGCTTTCTTT
CDR3aa: CASSYGPGGLNTEAFF

j_gene: TRBJ1-2
v_gene: TRBV7-9
d_gene: .
abundance: .
CDR3nt: TGTGCCAGCAGACAGACCTATGGCTACACCTTC
CDR3aa: CASRQTYGYTF

j_gene: TRBJ1-6
v_gene: TRBV14
d_gene: .
abundance: few
CDR3nt: TGTGCCAGCAGCCGAACTGGACAGAATAATTCACCCCTCCACTTT
CDR3aa: CASSRTGQNNSPLHF

j_gene: TRBJ1-2
v_gene: TRBV29-1
d_gene: TRBD1
abundance: .
CDR3nt: TGCAGCGTTGGGAGGACAGGGTCGGATGGCTACACCTTC
CDR3aa: CSVGRTGSDGYTF

j_gene: TRBJ1-4
v_gene: TRBV27
d_gene: .
abundance: .
CDR3nt: TGTGCCAGCAGTTCACAGGGATATGCTAATGAAAAACTGTTTTTT
CDR3aa: CASSSQGYANEKLFF